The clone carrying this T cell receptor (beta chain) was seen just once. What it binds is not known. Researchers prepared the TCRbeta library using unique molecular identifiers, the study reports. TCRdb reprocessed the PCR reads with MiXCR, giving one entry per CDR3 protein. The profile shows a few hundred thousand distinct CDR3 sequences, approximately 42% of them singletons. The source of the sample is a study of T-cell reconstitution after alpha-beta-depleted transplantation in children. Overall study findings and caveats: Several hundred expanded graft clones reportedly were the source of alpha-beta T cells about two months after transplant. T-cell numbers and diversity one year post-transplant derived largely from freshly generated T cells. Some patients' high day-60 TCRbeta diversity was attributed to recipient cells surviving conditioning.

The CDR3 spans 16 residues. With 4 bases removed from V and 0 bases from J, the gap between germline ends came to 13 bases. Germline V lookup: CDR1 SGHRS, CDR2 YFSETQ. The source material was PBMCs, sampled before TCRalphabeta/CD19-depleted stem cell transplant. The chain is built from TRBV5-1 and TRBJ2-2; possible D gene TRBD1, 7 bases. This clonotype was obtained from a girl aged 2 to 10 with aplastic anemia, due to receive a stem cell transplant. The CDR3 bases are TGCGCCAGCAGCCAGGGGGGATTTTCGAACACCGGGGAGCTGTTTTTT. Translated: CASSQGGFSNTGELFF. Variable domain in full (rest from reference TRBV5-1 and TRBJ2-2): KAGVTQTPRYLIKTRGQQVTLSCSPISGHRSVSWYQQTPGQGLQFLFEYFSETQRNKGNFPGRFSGRQFSNSRSEMNVSTLELGDSALYLCASSQGGFSNTGELFFGEGSRLTVL.